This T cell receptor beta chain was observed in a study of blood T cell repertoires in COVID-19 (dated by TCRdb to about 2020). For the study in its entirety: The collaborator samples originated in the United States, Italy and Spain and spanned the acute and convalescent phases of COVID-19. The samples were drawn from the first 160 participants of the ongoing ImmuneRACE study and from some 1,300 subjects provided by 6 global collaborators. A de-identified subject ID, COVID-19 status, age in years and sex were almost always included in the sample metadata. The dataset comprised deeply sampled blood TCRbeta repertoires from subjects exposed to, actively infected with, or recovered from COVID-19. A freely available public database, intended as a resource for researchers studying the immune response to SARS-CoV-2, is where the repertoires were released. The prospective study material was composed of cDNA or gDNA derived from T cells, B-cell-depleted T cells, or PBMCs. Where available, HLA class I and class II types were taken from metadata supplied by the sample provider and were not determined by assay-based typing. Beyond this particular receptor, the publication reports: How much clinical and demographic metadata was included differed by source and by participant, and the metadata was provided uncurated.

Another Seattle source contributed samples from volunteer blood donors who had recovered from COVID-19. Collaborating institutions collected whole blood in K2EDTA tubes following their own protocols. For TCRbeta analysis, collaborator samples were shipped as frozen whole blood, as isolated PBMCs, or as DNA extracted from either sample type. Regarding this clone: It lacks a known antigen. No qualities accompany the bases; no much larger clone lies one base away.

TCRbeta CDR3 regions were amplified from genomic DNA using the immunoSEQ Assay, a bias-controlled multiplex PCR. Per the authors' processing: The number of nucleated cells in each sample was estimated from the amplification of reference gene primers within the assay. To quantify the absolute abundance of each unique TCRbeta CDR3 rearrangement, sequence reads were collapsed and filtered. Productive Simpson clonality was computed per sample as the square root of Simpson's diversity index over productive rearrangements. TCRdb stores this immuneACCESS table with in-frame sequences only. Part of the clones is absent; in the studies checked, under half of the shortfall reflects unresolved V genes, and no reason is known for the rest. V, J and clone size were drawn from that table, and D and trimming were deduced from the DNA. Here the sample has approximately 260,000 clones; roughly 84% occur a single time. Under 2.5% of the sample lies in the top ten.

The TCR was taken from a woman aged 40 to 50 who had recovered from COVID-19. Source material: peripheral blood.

The DNA is TGTGCCTGGAGGGGTCTTTGGGGCGAAAGCTCCTACAATGAGCAGTTCTTC. It translates as CAWRGLWGESSYNEQFF. The chain uses TRBV30 and TRBJ2-1; tentative D gene TRBD1, with 5 bases matching. CDR1 and CDR2, per the germline V gene (reference sequence), are GTSNPN and SVGIG. The CDR3 has 17 amino acids, counting the end cysteine and phenylalanine. Left in the record is the CDR3 DNA by itself, 51 bases read in frame from the first base. The V and J ends are trimmed by 3 bases and 0 bases, leaving 18 bases between them.